These 28 T cell receptor beta chains were sequenced from one sample in a study of blood T cell repertoires in COVID-19. The table came from immunoSEQ multiplex PCR; TCRdb's copy has only in-frame clones and leaves some out. Seen here are hundreds of thousands of clones, less than 90% observed once, and the top ten hold around 8%. The sample taken for sequencing was peripheral blood. The receptors come from a woman between 50 and 59 years old with COVID-19, enrolled during active disease.

This chain connects TRBV27 to TRBJ1-4, with TRBD1 as a possible D gene (6 bases). Deletions cut 3 bases from V and 6 bases from J, with 8 bases between. This CDR3 is 13 amino acids long. CDR1 MNHEY and CDR2 SMNVEV come from the germline V gene (reference sequence). The CDR3: CASSLSGDEKLFF. Here the CDR3 DNA reads TGTGCCAGCAGTTTGTCAGGGGATGAAAAACTGTTTTTT.

The chain combines TRBV30 with TRBJ2-1; 10 nucleotides match TRBD2. Looked up from germline, CDR1 is GTSNPN and CDR2 is SVGIG (reference sequence). Trimming at V came to 3 bases and at J to 1 base, leaving 6 bases not matched to a gene. This CDR3 contains 16 residues. This CDR3 is CAWRRDSGGSYNEQFF. CDR3 coding DNA: TGTGCCTGGAGGCGAGATAGCGGGGGGTCCTACAATGAGCAGTTCTTC.

The V gene is TRBV5-8, the J gene TRBJ2-3; 8 bases agree with TRBD1. The CDR3 has 15 residues. Looked up from germline, CDR1 is SGHTS and CDR2 is YDEGEE. J was trimmed by 8 bases and V by 0 bases; bases with no gene match: 8. The chain's CDR3 is CASSLAAGGMATQYF. The CDR3 DNA sequence: TGTGCCAGCAGCTTGGCGGCAGGGGGCATGGCTACGCAGTATTTT.

The chain joins TRBV9 to TRBJ1-2; D is uncertain. The CDR3 extends over 14 amino acids. Germline V gives CDR1 SGDLS, CDR2 YYNGEE. V shed 3 bases and J shed 4 bases, with 13 bases lying between them. The CDR3 nucleotides read TGTGCCAGCAGCGGGAGAAGTGGGAGCTATGGCTACACCTTC. Translating it yields CASSGRSGSYGYTF.

This chain uses TRBV30 with TRBJ1-2; 7 bases line up with TRBD1. In germline, CDR1 is GTSNPN, CDR2 SVGIG (reference sequence). The trim removed 0 bases at V and 4 bases at J, leaving 14 bases unmatched. This CDR3 is 17 amino acids long. The CDR3 loop reads CAWSVRRGRPILYGYTF. As DNA, the CDR3 is TGTGCCTGGAGTGTACGGAGGGGGCGTCCAATACTCTATGGCTACACCTTC.

A few counts support this clone. CDR3 protein: CASSWGGTEAFF. The CDR3 bases are TGTGCCAGTAGTTGGGGCGGCACTGAAGCTTTCTTT. The rearrangement uses TRBV19 and TRBJ1-1; perhaps TRBD1 as D (5 bases). The CDR3 sequence is 12 residues long. V was clipped by 5 bases and J by 4 bases, with 8 bases between them. The V gene's germline CDR1 is LNHDA and CDR2 SQIVND (reference sequence). Variable domain in full (rest from reference TRBV19 and TRBJ1-1): DGGITQSPKYLFRKEGQNVTLSCEQNLNHDAMYWYRQDPGQGLRLIYYSQIVNDFQKGDIAEGYSVSREKKESFPLTVTSAQKNPTAFYLCASSWGGTEAFFGQGTRLTVV.

The genes are TRBV7-8 and TRBJ2-1, with 8 nucleotides matching TRBD1. This CDR3 has 16 amino acids. Trimming took 1 base from V and 2 from J; bases not matched to a gene: 4. Germline assignment: CDR1 SGHVS and CDR2 FQNEAQ. The CDR3 sequence: CASSLGTGRPYNEQFF. DNA for the CDR3: TGTGCCAGCAGCTTAGGGACAGGGAGACCCTACAATGAGCAGTTCTTC. Supplemented by reference TRBV7-8 and TRBJ2-1, the full variable domain reads GAGVSQSPRYKVAKRGQDVALRCDPISGHVSLFWYQQALGQGPEFLTYFQNEAQLDKSGLPSDRFFAERPEGSVSTLKIQRTQQEDSAVYLCASSLGTGRPYNEQFFGPGTRLTVL.

The genes are TRBV11-2 and TRBJ1-1; D is ambiguous. The CDR3 runs 14 residues. V lost 3 bases to trimming and J lost 1 base, with 9 bases between them. The germline CDR1 and CDR2 sequences are SGHAT and FQNNGV. Here the CDR3 DNA reads TGTGCCAGCAGCTTTACAGACCAGAACACTGAAGCTTTCTTT. Amino acid sequence: CASSFTDQNTEAFF.

The V gene is TRBV12-5, the J gene TRBJ2-5, with D possibly TRBD2 on 5 matching bases. In germline, CDR1 is LGHNT, CDR2 FRNRAP. The CDR3 totals 12 residues. V shed 1 base and J shed 5 bases, with 5 bases lying between them. CDR3 in amino acids: CASGLAGETQYF. In nucleotides, the CDR3 is TGTGCTAGTGGTTTGGCGGGGGAGACCCAGTACTTC.

The rearrangement joins TRBV5-1 to TRBJ1-1, with D unclear. Germline values: CDR1 SGHRS, CDR2 YFSETQ. V lost 0 bases and J lost 1, with 7 bases in between. The CDR3 has 14 amino acids. The CDR3 nucleotides read TGCGCCAGCAGCTTGGGACACGCGAACACTGAAGCTTTCTTT. This gives the protein CASSLGHANTEAFF.

The chain employs TRBV19 and TRBJ2-1; unclear D gene. This CDR3 contains 14 residues. V shed 2 bases and J shed 2 bases, with 7 bases lying between them. Germline CDR1 reads LNHDA; CDR2 reads SQIVND (reference sequence). The CDR3 DNA is TGTGCCAGTAGTATACCGAGTGCCTACAATGAGCAGTTCTTC. As protein: CASSIPSAYNEQFF.

This chain connects TRBV19 to TRBJ2-2; no clear D. Germline CDR1 is LNHDA and CDR2 is SQIVND (reference sequence). This CDR3 is built from 12 residues. Deletions cut 4 bases from V and 4 bases from J, with 4 bases between. This CDR3 reads CASSTFTGELFF. CDR3 in DNA: TGTGCCAGTAGTACCTTCACCGGGGAGCTGTTTTTT.

The chain uses TRBV25-1 and TRBJ1-2, with TRBD1 as a possible D gene (5 bases). Germline CDR1 reads MGHDK; CDR2 reads SYGVNS. V was shortened by 6 bases and J by 0 bases, with 8 bases between the two germline ends. The CDR3 length is 13 residues. The CDR3 nucleotides read TGTGCCAGCAGCCTGACAGCTAACTATGGCTACACCTTC. Its protein product is CASSLTANYGYTF.

This sequence joins TRBV3-1 (or the pseudogene TRBV3-2) and TRBJ2-2; D perhaps matches TRBD1 (5 bases). V lost 1 base and J 8 bases, leaving 11 bases between the germline ends. The germline CDR1 and CDR2 sequences are LGHDT and YNNKEL (reference sequence). The CDR3 is 14 residues long. The CDR3 region has the DNA TGTGCCAGCAGCCAAGGGGCAGGGTCGGGGGAGCTGTTTTTT. This sequence encodes CASSQGAGSGELFF.

The CDR3, as DNA: TGTGCCTGGAGGACAGGGGGAGGAACCTACGAGCAGTACTTC. It is translated as CAWRTGGGTYEQYF. The chain employs TRBV30 and TRBJ2-7; TRBD1 agrees at 9 bases. There are 14 residues in the CDR3. CDR1 is GTSNPN, CDR2 SVGIG, per germline (reference sequence). With 3 bases clipped from V and 2 bases from J, the junction kept 5 bases outside the gene matches.

J is TRBJ2-7 and V is TRBV9, with D unclear. Trimming cost V 2 bases and J 4 bases, with 13 bases left between them. The CDR3 is 14 residues long. The germline V gene has CDR1 SGDLS and CDR2 YYNGEE. The CDR3 nucleotides read TGTGCCAGCAGCGTTACGTTCCGAGATTACGAGCAGTACTTC. It yields the protein CASSVTFRDYEQYF.

The genes are TRBV29-1 and TRBJ2-7; D not resolved. The CDR3 totals 11 residues. Trimming took off 6 bases at V and 4 bases at J, with 10 bases between the two ends. The germline V gene encodes CDR1 SQVTM and CDR2 ANQGSEA. The CDR3 loop is CSVISGYEQYF. The CDR3 DNA reads TGCAGCGTCATTTCGGGTTACGAGCAGTACTTC.

The chain couples TRBV11-2 to TRBJ2-2; a weak D match, TRBD2 (7 bases). CDR3 size: 16 residues. V lost 7 bases, J lost 2 bases, and 17 bases lay in between. Germline CDR1 SGHAT, CDR2 FQNNGV. The CDR3 loop reads CASTLGAGANTGELFF. CDR3 bases: TGTGCCAGCACCTTGGGGGCGGGGGCCAACACCGGGGAGCTGTTTTTT. Using reference TRBV11-2 and TRBJ2-2 for the parts outside the CDR3, the full variable domain is EAGVAQSPRYKIIEKRQSVAFWCNPISGHATLYWYQQILGQGPKLLIQFQNNGVVDDSQLPKDRFSAERLKGVDSTLKIQPAKLEDSAVYLCASTLGAGANTGELFFGEGSRLTVL.

V and J are TRBV12-3 or TRBV12-4 and TRBJ1-1; 7 positions match TRBD1. Unmatched junction bases numbered 6, after V lost 10 bases and J lost 1 base. CDR3 length: 13 amino acids. CDR3 loop: CANSRQGNTEAFF. CDR3 nucleotides: TGTGCCAACTCGAGACAGGGGAACACTGAAGCTTTCTTT.

The chain uses TRBV19 and TRBJ2-3; D may be TRBD2 (6 bases). The V gene lost 1 base and the J gene lost 2 bases, with 10 bases spanning the gap. The germline gives CDR1 LNHDA, CDR2 SQIVND (reference sequence). The CDR3 loop spans 15 amino acids. CDR3 protein: CASSIGGGITDTQYF. CDR3 in DNA: TGTGCCAGTAGTATAGGCGGCGGGATCACAGATACGCAGTATTTT.

V usage is TRBV5-1 and J usage is TRBJ2-4; TRBD2 aligns across 11 bases. J was trimmed by 9 bases and V by 4 bases; bases with no gene match: 9. The germline CDR1 and CDR2 sequences are SGHRS and YFSETQ. The CDR3 loop spans 15 amino acids. The CDR3 bases are TGCGCCAGCAGCGATAGCGGGGGGGCCGGGAGCATTCAGTACTTC. It translates to CASSDSGGAGSIQYF.

This rearrangement joins TRBV3-1 (or the pseudogene TRBV3-2) to TRBJ2-1; D possibly corresponds to TRBD2 (7 bases). V dropped 5 bases and J dropped 10 bases, with 18 bases sitting between them. CDR3 length equals 14 residues. Germline loops: CDR1 LGHDT, CDR2 YNNKEL (reference sequence). The CDR3 nucleotides are TGTGCCAGCAGCGGCTCGCCGGGGGGCAGGGAGCAGTTCTTC. Its protein is CASSGSPGGREQFF.

This chain connects TRBV30 to TRBJ1-1; 10 positions agree with TRBD1. V shed 1 base and J 10 bases; nucleotides not matched to a gene: 6. The CDR3 is 13 residues long. CDR1 and CDR2 (germline): GTSNPN, SVGIG (reference sequence). This chain's CDR3 is CAWSAQTGGLAFF. The CDR3 coding sequence is TGTGCCTGGAGTGCCCAGACAGGGGGCTTAGCTTTCTTT.

This rearrangement joins TRBV7-8 to TRBJ1-5; D gene ambiguous. CDR1 and CDR2 (germline): SGHVS, FQNEAQ. The V end lost 3 bases, the J end lost 7 bases, and 10 bases lay between the germline ends. The length of the CDR3 is 13 residues. The CDR3 reads CASSLRVRQPQHF. CDR3 coding DNA: TGTGCCAGCAGCTTGAGGGTGAGACAGCCCCAGCATTTT.

This clone was seen a few times. Other DNA sequences within the sample encode an identical CDR3. The chain links TRBV11-3 to TRBJ1-1, with a weak D call TRBD1 (6 bases). Germline CDR1 is SGHNT and CDR2 is YENEEA. The length of the CDR3 is 16 residues. Trimming stripped 5 bases from V and 1 base from J, with 17 bases between. CDR3 residues: CASSPGGGQGNTEAFF. As DNA, the CDR3 is TGTGCCAGCAGCCCCGGCGGGGGCCAAGGGAACACTGAAGCTTTCTTT.

The rearrangement links TRBV18 to TRBJ2-7, with 9 nucleotides matching TRBD1. The CDR3 covers 15 residues. The trim removed 3 bases at V and 1 base at J, leaving 4 bases unmatched. Germline V gene lookup returns CDR1 KGHSH and CDR2 LQKENI. CDR3 sequence (DNA): TGTGCCAGCTCACCTCCGGGACAGGGTTCCTACGAGCAGTACTTC. It codes for CASSPPGQGSYEQYF. The complete variable domain, with remaining parts taken from reference TRBV18 and TRBJ2-7, reads NAGVMQNPRHLVRRRGQEARLRCSPMKGHSHVYWYRQLPEEGLKFMVYLQKENIIDESGMPKERFSAEFPKEGPSILRIQQVVRGDSAAYFCASSPPGQGSYEQYFGPGTRLTVT.

The rearrangement joins TRBV7-8 to TRBJ2-7; 11 bases align to TRBD1. The ends lost 6 bases at V and 4 bases at J; junction bases unmatched: 5. Germline values: CDR1 SGHVS, CDR2 FQNEAQ. The CDR3 consists of 14 residues. CDR3 DNA sequence: TGTGCCAGCAGGCGGGGACAGGGGGGGTACGAGCAGTACTTC. As protein: CASRRGQGGYEQYF.

CDR3 nucleotides: TGTGCCACCTCCCCCGGGCGGGGGGTGGGCACAGATACGCAGTATTTT. Protein sequence: CATSPGRGVGTDTQYF. The V gene is TRBV6-4, the J gene TRBJ2-3; 8 bases match TRBD2. CDR3 length: 16 residues. CDR1 is MRHNA and CDR2 is SNTAGT in the germline V gene. Unmatched junction bases numbered 13, after V lost 10 bases and J lost 1 base.